Here is one T cell receptor beta chain with its context. Antigen: not known. The CDR3 is made up of 13 amino acids. Trimming left V 10 bases short and J 6 bases short, with 18 bases between. Germline V CDR1 and CDR2: LNHDA, SQIVND (reference sequence). This record belongs to a study of CD8+ T cells in alopecia areata. Study background: Treated patients took oral tofacitinib at 5 to 10 mg twice daily. Tofacitinib ran 6 to 18 months, followed by 6 months off drug. Study outcomes and limitations: In patients, TCRs were shared less clearly than in mice, and HLA may possibly be involved. Scalp samples also yield sequences from resident alphabeta T cells of normal skin.

Investigators isolated RNA and reverse transcribed it into cDNA to act as the sequencing template. Assay: immunoSEQ multiplex PCR; the TCRdb copy retains only in-frame clones and omits some. Here the sample spans roughly 170,000 clones, 59% being singletons. V usage is TRBV19 and J usage is TRBJ1-2; possible D gene TRBD1, 6 bases. The sequence was obtained from a human donor with alopecia areata. The material sequenced was CD4+ T cells sorted from blood, taken at week 0. The DNA of the CDR3 is TGTGCCACCGAGAACAGGGCCCGGGATGGCTACACCTTC. Protein: CATENRARDGYTF.